This is a list of T cell receptor beta chains from one sample in a study of blood T cell repertoires in COVID-19. The assay was immunoSEQ multiplex PCR, and TCRdb's table has in-frame clones only and misses some. The table records a few hundred thousand clones, around 91% of them present only once. The specimen was peripheral blood. These receptors were collected from a woman aged 55 to 70 with COVID-19, enrolled during active disease. Both conserved end residues are part of each CDR3. The order of the fields is J gene, clone size, D gene, V gene, CDR3 DNA, CDR3 protein. The D gene is left open where the match is weak. Size is stated for part of the rows, as once, few or many counts, or as a class when the clone is expanded.

J gene: TRBJ2-2; clone size: .; D gene: .; V gene: TRBV5-1; CDR3 DNA: TGCGCCAGCAGCTTGGGTTTAGCTAACACCGGGGAGCTGTTTTTT; CDR3 protein: CASSLGLANTGELFF
J gene: TRBJ1-2; clone size: .; D gene: TRBD1; V gene: TRBV5-6; CDR3 DNA: TGTGCCAGCAGCTTGGCAGGGGGCGCCGGCTACACCTTC; CDR3 protein: CASSLAGGAGYTF
J gene: TRBJ1-6; clone size: .; D gene: TRBD1; V gene: TRBV6-5; CDR3 DNA: TGTGCCAGCAGGAATACCGGGACAGCTAATTCACCCCTCCACTTT; CDR3 protein: CASRNTGTANSPLHF
J gene: TRBJ2-2; clone size: once; D gene: .; V gene: TRBV5-4; CDR3 DNA: TGTGCCAGCAGCTATGACAGCACCGGGGAGCTGTTTTTT; CDR3 protein: CASSYDSTGELFF
J gene: TRBJ2-7; clone size: .; D gene: TRBD2; V gene: TRBV2; CDR3 DNA: TGTGCCAGCAGCCCAGGAGCGGGGACCTACGAGCAGTACTTC; CDR3 protein: CASSPGAGTYEQYF
J gene: TRBJ1-3; clone size: .; D gene: .; V gene: TRBV19; CDR3 DNA: TGTGCCAGTAGTACTACAACAGGGCTTGGTGGAAACACCATATATTTT; CDR3 protein: CASSTTTGLGGNTIYF
J gene: TRBJ2-3; clone size: .; D gene: TRBD2; V gene: TRBV11-3; CDR3 DNA: TGTGCCAGCAGCAAAAGCGGGGGGGCAGGGACAGATACGCAGTATTTT; CDR3 protein: CASSKSGGAGTDTQYF
J gene: TRBJ2-2; clone size: .; D gene: .; V gene: TRBV5-6; CDR3 DNA: TGTGCCAGCAGCTTGGCGAGGCCCAGGGTCGCCGGGGAGCTGTTTTTT; CDR3 protein: CASSLARPRVAGELFF
J gene: TRBJ2-3; clone size: .; D gene: TRBD2; V gene: TRBV7-3; CDR3 DNA: TGTGCCAGCAGCAGAACGGGACTAGCAACAGATACGCAGTATTTT; CDR3 protein: CASSRTGLATDTQYF
J gene: TRBJ2-2; clone size: .; D gene: TRBD2; V gene: TRBV3-1/TRBV3-2; CDR3 DNA: TGTGCCAGCAGCCAAGGTGTGCTAGCGGGGAGGGTCGCCGGGGAGCTGTTTTTT; CDR3 protein: CASSQGVLAGRVAGELFF
J gene: TRBJ2-3; clone size: .; D gene: .; V gene: TRBV4-1; CDR3 DNA: TGCGCCAGCAGCCAAGATGGCCTGGGGGGAACAGATACGCAGTATTTT; CDR3 protein: CASSQDGLGGTDTQYF
J gene: TRBJ1-2; clone size: .; D gene: .; V gene: TRBV7-2; CDR3 DNA: TGTGCCAGCAGAAAAGCGGGGGCTGGACATGGCTACACCTTC; CDR3 protein: CASRKAGAGHGYTF
J gene: TRBJ1-4; clone size: .; D gene: TRBD1; V gene: TRBV10-3; CDR3 DNA: TGTGCCATCAGGGGAGAGGGGGCTGCTAATGAAAAACTGTTTTTT; CDR3 protein: CAIRGEGAANEKLFF
J gene: TRBJ2-7; clone size: .; D gene: .; V gene: TRBV6-5; CDR3 DNA: TGTGCCAGCAGTAAATACAGGGAAACCTACGAGCAGTACTTC; CDR3 protein: CASSKYRETYEQYF
J gene: TRBJ1-1; clone size: .; D gene: .; V gene: TRBV4-3; CDR3 DNA: TGCGCCAGCAGCCAAGACTCTGTAGGGGGATTGAACACTGAAGCTTTCTTT; CDR3 protein: CASSQDSVGGLNTEAFF
J gene: TRBJ2-5; clone size: .; D gene: .; V gene: TRBV27; CDR3 DNA: TGTGCCAGCAGTTTAAAGGAGGAGACCCAGTACTTC; CDR3 protein: CASSLKEETQYF
J gene: TRBJ1-2; clone size: .; D gene: .; V gene: TRBV19; CDR3 DNA: TGTGCCAGTAATAACCGTCAAGCCACTAACTATGGCTACACCTTC; CDR3 protein: CASNNRQATNYGYTF
J gene: TRBJ2-1; clone size: .; D gene: TRBD2; V gene: TRBV15; CDR3 DNA: TGTGCCACCAGCAGATCCGCGGGGGGGCCCGATGAGCAGTTCTTC; CDR3 protein: CATSRSAGGPDEQFF
J gene: TRBJ1-4; clone size: .; D gene: .; V gene: TRBV3-1/TRBV3-2; CDR3 DNA: TGTGCCAGCAGCCAAAATAGTGCAGGAGAAAAACTGTTTTTT; CDR3 protein: CASSQNSAGEKLFF
J gene: TRBJ1-1; clone size: .; D gene: TRBD1; V gene: TRBV19; CDR3 DNA: TGTGCCAGTAGTAGGCAGGGGGACACTGAAGCTTTCTTT; CDR3 protein: CASSRQGDTEAFF
J gene: TRBJ2-3; clone size: .; D gene: TRBD2; V gene: TRBV5-8; CDR3 DNA: TGTGCCAGCAGCTTGGGGTCTGGACTAGCGGGTCTGAGCACAGATACGCAGTATTTT; CDR3 protein: CASSLGSGLAGLSTDTQYF
J gene: TRBJ1-1; clone size: .; D gene: TRBD1; V gene: TRBV19; CDR3 DNA: TGTGCCAGTAGTGGTCTTCCGATGGGACAGATGAACACTGAAGCTTTCTTT; CDR3 protein: CASSGLPMGQMNTEAFF
J gene: TRBJ1-3; clone size: .; D gene: TRBD1; V gene: TRBV6-5; CDR3 DNA: TGTGCCAGCAGTTACGCCCGGACAGGTTCTGGAAACACCATATATTTT; CDR3 protein: CASSYARTGSGNTIYF
J gene: TRBJ1-2; clone size: .; D gene: .; V gene: TRBV15; CDR3 DNA: TGTGCCACCAGCAGAGATCGTACTATTTACACCTTC; CDR3 protein: CATSRDRTIYTF
J gene: TRBJ1-1; clone size: .; D gene: .; V gene: TRBV11-1; CDR3 DNA: TGTGCCAGCAGCCCGGTCCAGGGAGAAGCTTTCTTT; CDR3 protein: CASSPVQGEAFF
J gene: TRBJ1-4; clone size: .; D gene: TRBD1; V gene: TRBV6-4; CDR3 DNA: TGTGCCAGCAGGGCGACAGGGGACGACGGTGAAAAACTGTTTTTT; CDR3 protein: CASRATGDDGEKLFF
J gene: TRBJ2-7; clone size: .; D gene: .; V gene: TRBV19; CDR3 DNA: TGTGCCAGTAGTGGCAGCTACGAGCAGTACTTC; CDR3 protein: CASSGSYEQYF
J gene: TRBJ2-3; clone size: .; D gene: TRBD2; V gene: TRBV7-2; CDR3 DNA: TGTGCCAGCAGCCCCCTGCGACTAGCGGGGGGGCCAGTTCCGCAGTATTTT; CDR3 protein: CASSPLRLAGGPVPQYF
J gene: TRBJ1-2; clone size: .; D gene: TRBD1; V gene: TRBV6-2/TRBV6-3; CDR3 DNA: TGTGCCAGCAGTTCCCGACAGGGCCGAGCTAACTATGGCTACACCTTC; CDR3 protein: CASSSRQGRANYGYTF
J gene: TRBJ1-2; clone size: .; D gene: .; V gene: TRBV2; CDR3 DNA: TGTGGGGGGGAGAGGTACACCTTC; CDR3 protein: CGGERYTF
J gene: TRBJ2-2; clone size: .; D gene: .; V gene: TRBV27; CDR3 DNA: TGTGCCAGCAGTTTAGGGGGCGCCACCGGGGAGCTGTTTTTT; CDR3 protein: CASSLGGATGELFF
J gene: TRBJ1-2; clone size: .; D gene: .; V gene: TRBV19; CDR3 DNA: TGTGCCAGTAGTATACCCGGGAATAACTATGGCTACACCTTC; CDR3 protein: CASSIPGNNYGYTF